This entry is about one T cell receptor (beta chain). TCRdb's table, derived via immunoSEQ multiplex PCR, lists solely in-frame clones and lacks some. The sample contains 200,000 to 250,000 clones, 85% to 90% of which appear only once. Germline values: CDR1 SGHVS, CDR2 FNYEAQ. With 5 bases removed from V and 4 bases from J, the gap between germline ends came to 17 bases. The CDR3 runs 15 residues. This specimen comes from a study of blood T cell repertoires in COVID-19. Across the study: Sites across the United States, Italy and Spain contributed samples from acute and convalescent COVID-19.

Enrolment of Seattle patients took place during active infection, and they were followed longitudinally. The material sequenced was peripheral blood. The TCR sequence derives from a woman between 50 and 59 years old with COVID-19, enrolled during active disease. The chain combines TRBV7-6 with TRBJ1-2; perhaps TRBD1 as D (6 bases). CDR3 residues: CASSLAPGTSYGYTF. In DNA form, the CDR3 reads TGTGCCAGCAGCCTCGCCCCCGGGACATCCTATGGCTACACCTTC. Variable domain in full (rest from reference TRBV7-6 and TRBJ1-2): GAGVSQSPRYKVTKRGQDVALRCDPISGHVSLYWYRQALGQGPEFLTYFNYEAQQDKSGLPNDRFSAERPEGSISTLTIQRTEQRDSAMYRCASSLAPGTSYGYTFGSGTRLTVV.